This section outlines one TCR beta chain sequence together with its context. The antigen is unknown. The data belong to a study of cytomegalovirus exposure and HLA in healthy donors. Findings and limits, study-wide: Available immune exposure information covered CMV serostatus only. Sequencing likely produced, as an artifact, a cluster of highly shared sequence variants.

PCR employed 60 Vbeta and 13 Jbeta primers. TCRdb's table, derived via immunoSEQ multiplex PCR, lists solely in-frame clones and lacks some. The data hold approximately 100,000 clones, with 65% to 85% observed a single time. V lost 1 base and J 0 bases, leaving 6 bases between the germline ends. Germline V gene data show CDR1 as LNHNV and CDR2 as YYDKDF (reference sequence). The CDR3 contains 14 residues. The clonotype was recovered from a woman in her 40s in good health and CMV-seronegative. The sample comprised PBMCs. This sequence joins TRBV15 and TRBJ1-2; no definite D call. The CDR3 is CATSRAPSNYGYTF. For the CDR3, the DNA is TGTGCCACCAGCAGAGCTCCTTCTAACTATGGCTACACCTTC.